These T cell receptor beta chains were read from a single sample in a study of tumor-infiltrating lymphocytes in primary liver carcinoma. TCRdb fed the multiplex PCR reads into MiXCR, producing one record per CDR3 protein. The data contain tens of thousands of distinct CDR3 sequences, roughly 72% of them seen just once; the ten biggest clones take up about 28%. Sequenced sample: tumor-adjacent normal liver tissue. These receptors all come from a man aged 35-49 years with primary liver carcinoma and hepatitis B virus infection. Both conserved end residues are part of each CDR3. D genes are given only for firm matches. Rows may omit the clone size; those that give it use once, few, many or a size class.

j_call: TRBJ2-3
clone_size: many
v_call: TRBV5-1
d_call: -
cdr3_nt: TGCGCCAGCAGCTTGGATTACGGGGGCACAGATACGCAGTATTTT
cdr3_aa: CASSLDYGGTDTQYF

j_call: TRBJ1-2
clone_size: -
v_call: TRBV6-5
d_call: TRBD1
cdr3_nt: TGTGCCAACAGTCCGAGACAGGGTTTCGGCGACACCTTC
cdr3_aa: CANSPRQGFGDTF

j_call: TRBJ2-1
clone_size: many
v_call: TRBV7-9
d_call: -
cdr3_nt: TGTGCCAGCAGGACACTAAAGGTATCCTACAATGAGCAGTTCTTC
cdr3_aa: CASRTLKVSYNEQFF

j_call: TRBJ2-1
clone_size: many
v_call: TRBV10-3
d_call: TRBD2
cdr3_nt: TGTGCCATCAGTGCCCCACTAGCGGGATTGTTCTTC
cdr3_aa: CAISAPLAGLFF

j_call: TRBJ2-3
clone_size: -
v_call: TRBV11-2
d_call: TRBD2
cdr3_nt: TGTGCCGTAACTAGCGGGAATACAAATGCGCAGTATTTT
cdr3_aa: CAVTSGNTNAQYF

j_call: TRBJ2-1
clone_size: -
v_call: TRBV11-1
d_call: -
cdr3_nt: TGCGCCAGCGGCTTAAATGCCAATGAGCAGTTCTTC
cdr3_aa: CASGLNANEQFF

j_call: TRBJ2-5
clone_size: -
v_call: TRBV9
d_call: TRBD2
cdr3_nt: TGTGCCAGCAGCTTTGGACTAGCGGGAGGGGAGATCCAGTACTTC
cdr3_aa: CASSFGLAGGEIQYF

j_call: TRBJ2-5
clone_size: many
v_call: TRBV28
d_call: -
cdr3_nt: TGTGCCAGCAGTTTTTCCCGGGCTTCCCTGACGGCCCAGTACTTC
cdr3_aa: CASSFSRASLTAQYF

j_call: TRBJ2-5
clone_size: -
v_call: TRBV29-1
d_call: -
cdr3_nt: TGCAGTATTGAGTGGTCGGTGGCAGAGACCCAGTACTTT
cdr3_aa: CSIEWSVAETQYF

j_call: TRBJ2-3
clone_size: -
v_call: TRBV4-2
d_call: -
cdr3_nt: TGTGCCAGCAGCCAACCGCGGACAGAATACACAGATACGCAGTATTTT
cdr3_aa: CASSQPRTEYTDTQYF

j_call: TRBJ2-1
clone_size: -
v_call: TRBV7-2
d_call: -
cdr3_nt: TGTGCCAGCAGCTCCTTAGGGACGGGGGAGCAGTTCTTC
cdr3_aa: CASSSLGTGEQFF

j_call: TRBJ2-5
clone_size: -
v_call: TRBV11-2
d_call: TRBD1
cdr3_nt: TGTGTCAGCAACAAGGGACAGATCCAAGAGATCCAGTACTTC
cdr3_aa: CVSNKGQIQEIQYF

j_call: TRBJ1-2
clone_size: -
v_call: TRBV6-6
d_call: -
cdr3_nt: TGTGCCACCACCCATGAAACGTATAGGACAATGAAAGGCTACTATGGCTACACCTTC
cdr3_aa: CATTHETYRTMKGYYGYTF

j_call: TRBJ2-5
clone_size: -
v_call: TRBV28
d_call: TRBD2
cdr3_nt: TGTGCCAGCAGTCCCGCATCGGCCGGGACTAGCGGGGGTAAAGAGACCCAGTACTTC
cdr3_aa: CASSPASAGTSGGKETQYF

j_call: TRBJ2-1
clone_size: once
v_call: TRBV21-1
d_call: -
cdr3_nt: TGTGCCAGTAGCAAAGCGCGCCTAGCCGCCGAGCGGTTCTTC
cdr3_aa: CASSKARLAAERFF

j_call: TRBJ2-1
clone_size: -
v_call: TRBV6-5
d_call: TRBD2
cdr3_nt: TGTGCCAGTAATAGACTAGCCTCCAATGAGCAGTTCTTC
cdr3_aa: CASNRLASNEQFF

j_call: TRBJ2-7
clone_size: -
v_call: TRBV4-1
d_call: -
cdr3_nt: TGCGCCAGCATGCCGGGGACCAGAGGGGCCTACGAGCAGTACTTC
cdr3_aa: CASMPGTRGAYEQYF

j_call: TRBJ2-1
clone_size: many
v_call: TRBV7-9
d_call: TRBD2
cdr3_nt: TGTGCCAGCTTCGAGGGAGGGACGAATGAGCAGTTCTTC
cdr3_aa: CASFEGGTNEQFF

j_call: TRBJ2-7
clone_size: -
v_call: TRBV11-2
d_call: -
cdr3_nt: TGTCCCAGCAGCCTCGGAGGGGCTAGCGAGCAGTGCTTC
cdr3_aa: CPSSLGGASEQCF

j_call: TRBJ2-3
clone_size: many
v_call: TRBV5-5
d_call: -
cdr3_nt: TGTGCCAGCAGCGGGGACTCAGATACGCAGTATTTT
cdr3_aa: CASSGDSDTQYF

j_call: TRBJ2-5
clone_size: -
v_call: TRBV20-1
d_call: -
cdr3_nt: TGCAGTGCTAGCGGTGGGGAATGGGAGACCCAGTACTTC
cdr3_aa: CSASGGEWETQYF

j_call: TRBJ2-7
clone_size: -
v_call: TRBV6-5
d_call: -
cdr3_nt: TGTGCCAGCAGTCCCCGGGGGGCAGGGACCCGCGAGCAATGCTTC
cdr3_aa: CASSPRGAGTREQCF

j_call: TRBJ1-2
clone_size: once
v_call: TRBV11-2
d_call: -
cdr3_nt: TGTGTCAGTAGCTTAGATTCGGTAGCCTATTCTCGAGGCTACACCTTC
cdr3_aa: CVSSLDSVAYSRGYTF

j_call: TRBJ2-2
clone_size: -
v_call: TRBV6-6
d_call: -
cdr3_nt: TGCACCATCTCCGTCGCCCGAGGGACCGGGGGGCTGTTTTTT
cdr3_aa: CTISVARGTGGLFF

j_call: TRBJ2-2
clone_size: many
v_call: TRBV4-1
d_call: -
cdr3_nt: TGCGCCAGCAGCCTCAGACTAGAAGATGTGAACACCGGGGAGCTGTTTTTT
cdr3_aa: CASSLRLEDVNTGELFF

j_call: TRBJ2-1
clone_size: -
v_call: TRBV6-1
d_call: TRBD2
cdr3_nt: TGTGCCAGCAGTGAATTAGCGGGAGGTCGTAATGGGCAGTTCTTC
cdr3_aa: CASSELAGGRNGQFF

j_call: TRBJ2-2
clone_size: few
v_call: TRBV7-9
d_call: -
cdr3_nt: TGTGCCAGCAGCAAACACCAAGCCGGGGAGCTGTTTTTT
cdr3_aa: CASSKHQAGELFF

j_call: TRBJ2-1
clone_size: few
v_call: TRBV6-1
d_call: TRBD1
cdr3_nt: TGTGCCAGCAGTGAGACAGGGGGTATGTACAATGAGCAGTTCTTC
cdr3_aa: CASSETGGMYNEQFF

j_call: TRBJ1-2
clone_size: -
v_call: TRBV5-6
d_call: -
cdr3_nt: TGTGCCAGCAGCTTGGTTGGGACGGGAGACTATACCTTC
cdr3_aa: CASSLVGTGDYTF

j_call: TRBJ2-5
clone_size: many
v_call: TRBV29-1
d_call: -
cdr3_nt: TGCAGCGTAGTGGGACCTTCGGGACAAGAGACCCAGTACTTC
cdr3_aa: CSVVGPSGQETQYF

j_call: TRBJ2-1
clone_size: -
v_call: TRBV7-9
d_call: TRBD1
cdr3_nt: TGTGCCAGCAGCCCCCCAGGGGACAGGTCCTACAATGAGCGGTTCTTC
cdr3_aa: CASSPPGDRSYNERFF